This TCR beta chain was found in a study of T cells in Graves' hyperthyroidism and ophthalmopathy. Study as a whole: Staff took peripheral blood when the initial diagnosis was made, before any treatment began.

Fresh peripheral blood, 7.5 to 10 ml, was the source of the PBMCs. Amplified TCR beta CDR3 regions came from RNA transcripts. HTBI primers were employed in a first-round RT-PCR of the TCR CDR3. MiXCR, run by TCRdb on the multiplex PCR reads, gives a single entry per CDR3 protein. The sample lists 500,000 to 550,000 distinct CDR3 sequences; just under 20% were seen once. V lost 2 bases and J lost 7, with 14 bases in between. CDR3 length: 14 residues. CDR1 is ENHRY, CDR2 SYGVKD, per germline. This clonotype has just a few counts. The rearrangement links TRBV10-3 to TRBJ1-2; a possible D gene is TRBD1 (5 bases). The sequence was collected from a man aged 40-55 years with Graves' ophthalmopathy. The sample taken for sequencing was blood. DNA of the CDR3: TGTGCCATCAGTGAGGACAGCCGTGCGGGTGGCTACACCTTC. Protein product: CAISEDSRAGGYTF.